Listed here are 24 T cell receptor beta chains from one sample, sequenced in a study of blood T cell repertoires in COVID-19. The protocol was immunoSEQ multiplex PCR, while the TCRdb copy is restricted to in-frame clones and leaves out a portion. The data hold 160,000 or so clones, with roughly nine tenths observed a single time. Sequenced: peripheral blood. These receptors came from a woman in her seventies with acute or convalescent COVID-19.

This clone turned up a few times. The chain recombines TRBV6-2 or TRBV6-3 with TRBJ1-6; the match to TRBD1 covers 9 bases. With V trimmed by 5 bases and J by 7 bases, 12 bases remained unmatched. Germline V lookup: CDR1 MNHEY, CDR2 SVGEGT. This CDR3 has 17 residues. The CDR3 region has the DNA TGTGCCAGCAGTGCTCCAAAGCCGACAGGGGGGAATTCACCCCTCCACTTT. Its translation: CASSAPKPTGGNSPLHF.

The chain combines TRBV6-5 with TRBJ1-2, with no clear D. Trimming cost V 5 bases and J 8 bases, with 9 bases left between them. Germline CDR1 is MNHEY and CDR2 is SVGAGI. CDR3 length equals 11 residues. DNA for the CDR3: TGTGCCAGCAGTCCGCCGGGAGGCTACACCTTC. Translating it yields CASSPPGGYTF.

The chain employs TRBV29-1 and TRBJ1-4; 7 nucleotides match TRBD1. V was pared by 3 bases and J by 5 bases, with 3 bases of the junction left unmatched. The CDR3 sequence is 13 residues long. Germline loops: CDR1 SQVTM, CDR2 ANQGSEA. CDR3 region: CSVEGTVNEKLFF. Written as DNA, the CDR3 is TGCAGCGTTGAGGGGACAGTGAATGAAAAACTGTTTTTT.

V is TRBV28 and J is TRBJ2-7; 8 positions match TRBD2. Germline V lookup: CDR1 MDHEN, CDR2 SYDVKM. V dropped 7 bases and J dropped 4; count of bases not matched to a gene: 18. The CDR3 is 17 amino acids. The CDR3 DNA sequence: TGTGCCAGCAACAACATAGCCGGGAGGGGAGACGCATACGAGCAGTACTTC. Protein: CASNNIAGRGDAYEQYF.

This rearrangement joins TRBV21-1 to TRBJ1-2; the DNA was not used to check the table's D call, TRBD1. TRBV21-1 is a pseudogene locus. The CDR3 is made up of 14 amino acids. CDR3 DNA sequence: TGTGCCAGCAGCAAAGCAAGGGGCAGTAGGTGCTACACCTTC. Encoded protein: CASSKARGSRCYTF.

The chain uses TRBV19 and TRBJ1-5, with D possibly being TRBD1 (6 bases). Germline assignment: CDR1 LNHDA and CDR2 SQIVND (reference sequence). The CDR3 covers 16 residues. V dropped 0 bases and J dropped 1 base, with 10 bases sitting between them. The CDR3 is CASSIEGGASNQPQHF. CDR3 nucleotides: TGTGCCAGTAGTATAGAAGGGGGTGCAAGCAATCAGCCCCAGCATTTT.

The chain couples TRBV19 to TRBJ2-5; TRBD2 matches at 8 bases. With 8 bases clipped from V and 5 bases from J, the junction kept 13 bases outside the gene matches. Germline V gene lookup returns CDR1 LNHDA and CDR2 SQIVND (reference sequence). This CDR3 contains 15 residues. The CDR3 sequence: CASRAGGGRGETQYF. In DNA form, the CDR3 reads TGTGCCAGTCGAGCGGGCGGGGGGCGCGGGGAGACCCAGTACTTC.

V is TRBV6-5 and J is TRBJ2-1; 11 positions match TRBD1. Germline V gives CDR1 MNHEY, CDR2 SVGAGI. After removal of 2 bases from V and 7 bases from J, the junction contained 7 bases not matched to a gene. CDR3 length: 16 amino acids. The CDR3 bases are TGTGCCAGCAGTTACGAAGGACAGGGGGCGATGAATGAGCAGTTCTTC. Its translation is CASSYEGQGAMNEQFF.

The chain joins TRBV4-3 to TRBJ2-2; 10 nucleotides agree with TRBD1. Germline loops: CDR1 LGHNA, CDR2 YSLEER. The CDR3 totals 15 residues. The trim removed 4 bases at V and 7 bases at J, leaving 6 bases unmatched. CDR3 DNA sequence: TGCGCCAGCAGCCGCGACAGGGGGCTAGACGGGGAGCTGTTTTTT. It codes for CASSRDRGLDGELFF.

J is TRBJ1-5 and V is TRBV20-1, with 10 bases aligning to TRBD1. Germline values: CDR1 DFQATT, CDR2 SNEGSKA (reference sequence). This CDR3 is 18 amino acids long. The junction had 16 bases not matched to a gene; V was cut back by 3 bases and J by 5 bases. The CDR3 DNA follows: TGCAGTGCTAGTAACCGAGGACAGGGGGACTGGCAATATCAGCCCCAGCATTTT. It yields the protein CSASNRGQGDWQYQPQHF.

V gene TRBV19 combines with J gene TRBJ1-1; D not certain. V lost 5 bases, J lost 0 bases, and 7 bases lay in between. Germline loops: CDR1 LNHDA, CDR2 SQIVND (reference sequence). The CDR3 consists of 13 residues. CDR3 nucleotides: TGTGCCAGTAGTTTTCAGGTGAACACTGAAGCTTTCTTT. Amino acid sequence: CASSFQVNTEAFF.

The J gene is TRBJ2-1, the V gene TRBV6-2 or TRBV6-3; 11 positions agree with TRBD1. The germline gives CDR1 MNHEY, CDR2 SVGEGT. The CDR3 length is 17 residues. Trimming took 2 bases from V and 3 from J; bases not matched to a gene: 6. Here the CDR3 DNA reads TGTGCCAGCAGTTACGGAACCGGGACAGGGGGCTACAATGAGCAGTTCTTC. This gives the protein CASSYGTGTGGYNEQFF.

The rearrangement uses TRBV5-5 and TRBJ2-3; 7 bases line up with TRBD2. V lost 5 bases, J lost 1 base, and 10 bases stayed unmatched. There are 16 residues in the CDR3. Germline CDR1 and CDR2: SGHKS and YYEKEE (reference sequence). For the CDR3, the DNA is TGTGCCAGCAGTCAAACAGCGGGGATCGGCACAGATACGCAGTATTTT. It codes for CASSQTAGIGTDTQYF. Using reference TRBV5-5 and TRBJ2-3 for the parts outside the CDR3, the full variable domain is DAGVTQSPTHLIKTRGQQVTLRCSPISGHKSVSWYQQVLGQGPQFIFQYYEKEERGRGNFPDRFSARQFPNYSSELNVNALLLGDSALYLCASSQTAGIGTDTQYFGPGTRLTVL.

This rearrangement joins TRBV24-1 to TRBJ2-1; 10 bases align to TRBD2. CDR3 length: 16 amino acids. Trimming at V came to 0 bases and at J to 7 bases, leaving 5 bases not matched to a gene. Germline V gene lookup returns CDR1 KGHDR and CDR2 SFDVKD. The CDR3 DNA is TGTGCCACCAGTGATTTGGCTAGCGGGAGTCGGAATGAGCAGTTCTTC. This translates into CATSDLASGSRNEQFF.

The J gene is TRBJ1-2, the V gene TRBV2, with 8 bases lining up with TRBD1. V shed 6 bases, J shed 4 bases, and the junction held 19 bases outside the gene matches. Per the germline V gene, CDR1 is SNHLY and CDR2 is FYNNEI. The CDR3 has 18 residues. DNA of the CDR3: TGTGCCAGCAGCCCCATTCCGCCCAGGGGGCGCAAAAGCTATGGCTACACCTTC. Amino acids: CASSPIPPRGRKSYGYTF.

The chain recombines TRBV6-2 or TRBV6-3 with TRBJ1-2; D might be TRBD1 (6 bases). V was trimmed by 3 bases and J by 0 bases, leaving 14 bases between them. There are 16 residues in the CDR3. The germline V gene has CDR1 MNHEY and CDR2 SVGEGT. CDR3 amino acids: CASSYVTGTTNYGYTF. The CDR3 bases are TGTGCCAGCAGTTATGTGACAGGCACGACTAACTATGGCTACACCTTC.

In DNA, the CDR3 is TGTGCCAGCAGCCTGAGGGGAGGCCTAGCGGGAGTTTCTGATACGCAGTATTTT. It specifies CASSLRGGLAGVSDTQYF. The rearrangement uses TRBV7-2 and TRBJ2-3; 10 bases are a match to TRBD2. The CDR3 totals 18 residues. Germline CDR1 is SGHTA and CDR2 is FQGNSA. V lost 5 bases, J lost 6 bases, and 17 bases stayed unmatched.

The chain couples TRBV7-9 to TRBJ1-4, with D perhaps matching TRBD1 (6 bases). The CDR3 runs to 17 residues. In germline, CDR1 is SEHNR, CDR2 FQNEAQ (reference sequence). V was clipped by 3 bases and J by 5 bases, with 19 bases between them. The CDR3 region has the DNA TGTGCCAGCAGCTTTAAAAGCTTGTACAGGGAGAATGAAAAACTGTTTTTT. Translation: CASSFKSLYRENEKLFF.

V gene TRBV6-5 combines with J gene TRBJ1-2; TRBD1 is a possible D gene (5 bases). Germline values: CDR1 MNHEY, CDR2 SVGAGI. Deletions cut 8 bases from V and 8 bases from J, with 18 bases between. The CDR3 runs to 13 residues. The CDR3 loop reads CASGAGRLAGYTF. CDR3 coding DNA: TGTGCCAGCGGGGCAGGACGCCTAGCGGGCTACACCTTC.

CDR3 DNA sequence: TGTGCCAGCAGCGTTCCCCGGGACAGGGCGAATGAGCAGTTCTTC. Its protein is CASSVPRDRANEQFF. The genes are TRBV2 and TRBJ2-1, with TRBD1 identical over 9 bases. There are 15 residues in the CDR3. Per the germline V gene, CDR1 is SNHLY and CDR2 is FYNNEI. The V and J ends lost 6 bases and 7 bases, in that order; junction bases with no gene match: 10.

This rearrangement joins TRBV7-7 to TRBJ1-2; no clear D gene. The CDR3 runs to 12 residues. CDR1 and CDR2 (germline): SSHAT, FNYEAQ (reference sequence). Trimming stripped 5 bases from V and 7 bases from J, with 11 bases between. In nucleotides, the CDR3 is TGTGCCAGCAGCCCCATTGGCCCTGGCTACACCTTC. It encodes CASSPIGPGYTF. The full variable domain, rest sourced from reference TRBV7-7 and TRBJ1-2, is GAGVSQSPRYKVTKRGQDVTLRCDPISSHATLYWYQQALGQGPEFLTYFNYEAQPDKSGLPSDRFSAERPEGSISTLTIQRTEQRDSAMYRCASSPIGPGYTFGSGTRLTVV.

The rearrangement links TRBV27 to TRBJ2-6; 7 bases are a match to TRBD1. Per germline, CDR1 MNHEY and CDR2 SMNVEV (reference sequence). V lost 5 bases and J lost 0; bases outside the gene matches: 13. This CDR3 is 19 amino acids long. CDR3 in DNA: TGTGCCAGCAGTCCGCGGGTGAAGGGGGCTTTCTCTGGGGCCAACGTCCTGACTTTC. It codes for CASSPRVKGAFSGANVLTF. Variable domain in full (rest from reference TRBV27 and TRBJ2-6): EAQVTQNPRYLITVTGKKLTVTCSQNMNHEYMSWYRQDPGLGLRQIYYSMNVEVTDKGDVPEGYKVSRKEKRNFPLILESPSPNQTSLYFCASSPRVKGAFSGANVLTFGAGSRLTVL.

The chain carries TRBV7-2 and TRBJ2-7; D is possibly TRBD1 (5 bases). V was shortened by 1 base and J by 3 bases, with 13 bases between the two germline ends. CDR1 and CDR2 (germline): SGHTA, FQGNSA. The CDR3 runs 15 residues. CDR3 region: CASSLVGQGFYEQYF. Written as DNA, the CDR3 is TGTGCCAGCAGCTTAGTCGGCCAGGGTTTCTACGAGCAGTACTTC.

The CDR3, as DNA: TGTGCCAGCAGCTTCTATCCGGAGGGGGGGGGCTACACCTTC. This codes for CASSFYPEGGGYTF. The V call is TRBV11-2, the J call TRBJ1-2; weak D call: TRBD1 (6 bases). V was clipped by 3 bases and J by 8 bases, with 16 bases between them. The CDR3 extends over 14 amino acids. From germline, CDR1 is SGHAT and CDR2 FQNNGV.